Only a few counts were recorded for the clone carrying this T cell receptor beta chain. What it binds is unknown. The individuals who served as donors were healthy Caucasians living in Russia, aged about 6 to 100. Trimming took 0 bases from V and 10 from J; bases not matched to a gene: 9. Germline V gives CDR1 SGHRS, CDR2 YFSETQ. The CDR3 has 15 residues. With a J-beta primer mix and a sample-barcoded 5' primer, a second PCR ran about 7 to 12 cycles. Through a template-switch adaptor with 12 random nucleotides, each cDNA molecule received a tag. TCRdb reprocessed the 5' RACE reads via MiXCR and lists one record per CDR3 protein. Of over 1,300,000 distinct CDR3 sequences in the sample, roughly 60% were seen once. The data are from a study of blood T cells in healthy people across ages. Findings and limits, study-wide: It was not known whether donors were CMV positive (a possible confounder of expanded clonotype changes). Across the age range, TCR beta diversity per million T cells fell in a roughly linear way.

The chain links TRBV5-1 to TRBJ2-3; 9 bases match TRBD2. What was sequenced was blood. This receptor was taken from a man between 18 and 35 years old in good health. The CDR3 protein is CASSLVSSGTDPQYF. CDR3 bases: TGCGCCAGCAGCTTGGTATCTAGCGGGACCGATCCGCAGTATTTT.